These T cell receptor beta chains were read from a single sample in a study of metastatic and nonmetastatic thyroid tumors. Through MiXCR, TCRdb re-clonotyped the PCR reads. The profile shows 50,000 or so clones, around a sixth of them singletons. Sequences were obtained from blood. These receptors were obtained from a female donor with papillary thyroid cancer or a benign thyroid nodule (not recorded which). Some clones in this sample may be carry-over from other donors' samples. CDR3s leave out the opening cysteine and the closing phenylalanine or tryptophan. Each record gives: V gene, CDR3 length, clone size, J gene, CDR3 protein. Expanded clones get a size class; other rows say once, few or many, or leave the size out.

V: TRBV2; length: 14; size: many; J: TRBJ1-4; CDR3: ASSHLPDHLGEKLF
V: TRBV5-6; length: 12; size: many; J: TRBJ1-5; CDR3: ASSLGGDNQPQH
V: TRBV6-1; length: 13; size: NA; J: TRBJ2-7; CDR3: ASSETTSGGSEQY
V: TRBV6-4; length: 14; size: few; J: TRBJ2-7; CDR3: ASSGLAGVRSYEQY
V: TRBV5-1; length: 13; size: many; J: TRBJ2-1; CDR3: ASSLVTGAYNEQF
V: TRBV28; length: 13; size: NA; J: TRBJ2-3; CDR3: ASIMDSSYADTQY
V: TRBV27; length: 13; size: few; J: TRBJ2-2; CDR3: ASSVHGIYSGELF
V: TRBV24-1; length: 14; size: few; J: TRBJ2-5; CDR3: ATSDFRRERTETQY
V: TRBV6-1; length: 13; size: NA; J: TRBJ2-1; CDR3: ASIPPRISYNEQF
V: TRBV19; length: 13; size: many; J: TRBJ2-2; CDR3: ASRDRGPDTGELF
V: TRBV5-1; length: 13; size: many; J: TRBJ2-1; CDR3: ASSLVLDSSNEQF
V: TRBV5-6; length: 12; size: few; J: TRBJ1-3; CDR3: ASSLAGQGNTIY
V: TRBV5-1; length: 13; size: many; J: TRBJ1-1; CDR3: ASSLEGAKNTEAF
V: TRBV19; length: 13; size: many; J: TRBJ1-5; CDR3: ASTLRGTGNQPQH
V: TRBV11-2; length: 15; size: NA; J: TRBJ1-6; CDR3: ASSLKQGWGLNSPLH
V: TRBV19; length: 13; size: many; J: TRBJ2-2; CDR3: ASTGVSFHTGELF
V: TRBV29-1; length: 12; size: many; J: TRBJ2-1; CDR3: SVEDRARSPEQF
V: TRBV6-1; length: 15; size: few; J: TRBJ1-5; CDR3: ASSEEEDGNLNRPQH
V: TRBV11-2; length: 13; size: NA; J: TRBJ1-2; CDR3: ASSLDTGMSRGYT
V: TRBV7-9; length: 12; size: many; J: TRBJ1-1; CDR3: ASSAPAYNTEAF
V: TRBV6-6; length: 16; size: many; J: TRBJ2-7; CDR3: ASSYSLMRETLGYEQY
V: TRBV6-1; length: 13; size: few; J: TRBJ2-6; CDR3: ASSMTGSWANVLT
V: TRBV11-2; length: 16; size: NA; J: TRBJ2-1; CDR3: ASSSVRVGTGGFMEQF
V: TRBV6-2/TRBV6-3; length: 14; size: NA; J: TRBJ2-5; CDR3: ASRPPGTGGLGTQY
V: TRBV27; length: 11; size: many; J: TRBJ1-5; CDR3: ASSFQGNQPQH
V: TRBV7-9; length: 16; size: many; J: TRBJ1-5; CDR3: ASSHWTGATLGNQPQH
V: TRBV20-1; length: 14; size: many; J: TRBJ1-5; CDR3: SAGGQGRLGNQPQH
V: TRBV30; length: 12; size: many; J: TRBJ2-4; CDR3: AWKHAIAKNIQY
V: TRBV27; length: 14; size: many; J: TRBJ2-3; CDR3: ASRGSGGRSTDTQY
V: TRBV28; length: 12; size: few; J: TRBJ2-5; CDR3: ASSLGGAQETQY
V: TRBV6-5; length: 9; size: NA; J: TRBJ1-2; CDR3: ASSYFFDYT
V: TRBV7-7; length: 12; size: many; J: TRBJ2-2; CDR3: ASSRGINTGELF
V: TRBV20-1; length: 13; size: many; J: TRBJ2-3; CDR3: SAKGTSASTDTQY
V: TRBV28; length: 13; size: many; J: TRBJ2-1; CDR3: ASSLLTSGINEQF
V: TRBV6-1; length: 15; size: medium-sized; J: TRBJ2-7; CDR3: ASSSTRSSGRLREQY
V: TRBV6-1; length: 13; size: many; J: TRBJ2-1; CDR3: ASNPAGQGNNEQF
V: TRBV30; length: 12; size: once; J: TRBJ2-2; CDR3: AWSTLAGPRELF
V: TRBV28; length: 15; size: many; J: TRBJ1-5; CDR3: ASSLPQGMGSNQPQH
V: TRBV6-5; length: 10; size: few; J: TRBJ2-7; CDR3: ASSYGLSTQY
V: TRBV30; length: 10; size: many; J: TRBJ2-5; CDR3: AWGVPRETQY
V: TRBV20-1; length: 14; size: many; J: TRBJ2-7; CDR3: SAFLAASGRKYEQY
V: TRBV6-1; length: 15; size: medium-sized; J: TRBJ1-6; CDR3: ASSPWGPWQGHSPLH
V: TRBV2; length: 8; size: NA; J: TRBJ2-7; CDR3: ASRGYEQY
V: TRBV6-1; length: 12; size: few; J: TRBJ1-1; CDR3: ASIAGGRLTEAF
V: TRBV20-1; length: 12; size: many; J: TRBJ2-1; CDR3: SEGRAGGNNEQF